The table lists the clone carrying this TCR beta chain with many counts. Its specificity is not known. Unmatched junction bases numbered 12, after V lost 5 bases and J lost 6 bases. The CDR3 has 18 amino acids. CDR1 is SQVTM, CDR2 ANQGSEA, per germline. These data originate in a study of identical twins. General study findings and limits: The study drew conclusions from cross-sectional statistical analysis, not from following the same donors. Fewer insertions characterized abundant cord blood beta clonotypes, whereas memory repertoires showed none.

Carrying unique molecular identifiers, the cDNA also gained a universal primer site through template switching. TCRdb called the 5' RACE reads again in MiXCR, with one record for every CDR3 protein. The sample contains hundreds of thousands of distinct CDR3 sequences, 8.5% to 9% of which appear only once. The same specimen was also included in a second study, on yellow fever vaccine responses in identical twins. That investigation notes: Twins reportedly appeared to share part of their vaccine T cell response while keeping part individual.

The clonotype was recovered from a young woman in good health. The sample comprised PBMCs. The V call is TRBV29-1, the J call TRBJ2-2; 16 positions agree with TRBD2. In nucleotides, the CDR3 is TGCAGCGTTCGTACCGGGACTAGCGGGAGGGCCGCAGCCGGGGAGCTGTTTTTT. Protein: CSVRTGTSGRAAAGELFF.